This TCR beta chain was identified in a study of shared clonotypes between healthy human individuals. Study-wide results and caveats: Shared clonotypes: about 5% naive CD4, around 3.4% naive CD8, around 2.4% memory CD4, 0.4% memory CD8.

The data were produced by immunoSEQ multiplex PCR, yet TCRdb's version contains in-frame clones alone and is incomplete. The sample records 600,000 to 800,000 clones, roughly 72% being singletons. As to this clone: No antigen is known for it.

The CDR3 is 16 residues long. The V gene end was trimmed by 2 bases and the J gene end by 7 bases; junction bases not matched to a gene: 6. Germline V gene lookup returns CDR1 LNHNV and CDR2 YYDKDF (reference sequence). The study separated CD4+ cells into CD45RA+ naive and CD45RA-negative memory subsets. The sequence was obtained from a young woman in good health. V and J are TRBV15 and TRBJ2-1; 12 nucleotides align to TRBD2. The sequenced material came from memory CD4+ T cells sorted from blood. As to subset: CD45RA-negative fraction. CDR3: CATSRPGLAGRNEQFF. The CDR3 nucleotides read TGTGCCACCAGCAGACCCGGACTAGCGGGACGGAATGAGCAGTTCTTC.